This is a list of T cell receptor beta chains from one sample in a study of PD-1 blockade in classical Hodgkin lymphoma. The data were produced by immunoSEQ multiplex PCR, yet TCRdb's version contains in-frame clones alone and is incomplete. The sample lists 30,000 or so clones, around 94% seen once, with 2% to 2.5% in the top ten. Specimen: peripheral blood mononuclear cells (PBMCs). These receptors all stem from a human donor with classical Hodgkin lymphoma. Each CDR3 is given with its conserved first and last residue. The D gene is left open where the match is weak. Some rows mark clone size as missing; the rest say once, few, many or name a class of expanded clone.

len | j_gene | abundance | d_gene | v_gene | CDR3nt | CDR3aa
15 | TRBJ2-7 | . | TRBD1 | TRBV29-1 | TGCAGCGTCCGCTTTGGACAGGCCCTCTCCTACGAGCAGTACTTC | CSVRFGQALSYEQYF
15 | TRBJ2-1 | once | TRBD1 | TRBV19 | TGTGCCAGTAGCCACCGGGACAGGGGTAATAATGAGCAGTTCTTC | CASSHRDRGNNEQFF
12 | TRBJ2-5 | . | . | TRBV2 | TGTGCCACGGAGGCCTTGGCGGAGACCCAGTACTTC | CATEALAETQYF
14 | TRBJ2-7 | . | . | TRBV6-1 | TGTGCCAGCAGTGATTCTTTGGGTACCTACGAGCAGTACTTC | CASSDSLGTYEQYF
15 | TRBJ2-5 | . | TRBD2 | TRBV2 | TGTGCCAGCAGTGAGCTACTAGCGGGAGCGGAGACCCAGTACTTC | CASSELLAGAETQYF
16 | TRBJ2-1 | . | . | TRBV9 | TGTGCCAGCAGCTCAAGGCGGAACGGGAGATACAATGAGCAGTTCTTC | CASSSRRNGRYNEQFF
16 | TRBJ2-1 | . | TRBD2 | TRBV6-1 | TGTGCCAGCAGTGAAATCATCACTAGCGGGGGGGAGGAGCAGTTCTTC | CASSEIITSGGEEQFF
15 | TRBJ1-2 | . | . | TRBV13 | TGTGCCAGCAGCCCGAACCCAGGTCCTGGGTATGGCTACACCTTC | CASSPNPGPGYGYTF
15 | TRBJ2-3 | . | . | TRBV11-2 | TGTGCCAGCAGCCCGAGGGACATCGGCACAGATACGCAGTATTTT | CASSPRDIGTDTQYF
13 | TRBJ1-1 | . | . | TRBV2 | TGTGCCAGCATGACAGGTGGGAAAACTGAAGCTTTCTTT | CASMTGGKTEAFF
15 | TRBJ1-1 | . | . | TRBV7-8 | TGTGCCAGCAGCTTAGGGGCCGCCATGAGCACTGAAGCTTTCTTT | CASSLGAAMSTEAFF
16 | TRBJ2-5 | . | TRBD1 | TRBV5-4 | TGTGCCAGCAGTTCAGGCGGACAGGGGGTCATGGAGACCCAGTACTTC | CASSSGGQGVMETQYF
14 | TRBJ1-1 | . | . | TRBV29-1 | TGCAGCGTTGAAGTAAGGGGGAGGAACACTGAAGCTTTCTTT | CSVEVRGRNTEAFF
16 | TRBJ2-7 | . | TRBD1 | TRBV28 | TGTGCCAGCAGTTTATGCAGGGGACAGGCTTTCGACGAGCAGTACTTC | CASSLCRGQAFDEQYF
14 | TRBJ2-7 | . | . | TRBV27 | TGTGCCAGCTCGATGGACTATAGCTCCTACGAGCAGTACTTC | CASSMDYSSYEQYF
16 | TRBJ1-2 | . | TRBD1 | TRBV5-4 | TGTGCCAGCAGCCCAGGGGCCGGGACAGGAACCTATGGCTACACCTTC | CASSPGAGTGTYGYTF
12 | TRBJ1-2 | . | TRBD1 | TRBV5-6 | TGTGCCAGCAGCTCAGGACAGGGGTTGGTGACCTTC | CASSSGQGLVTF
12 | TRBJ2-7 | . | . | TRBV30 | TGTGCCGCGGAGGAACGTGGCTACGAGCAGTACTTC | CAAEERGYEQYF
20 | TRBJ2-6 | . | . | TRBV27 | TGTGCCAGCAGTTTAGGTTCTCAGGGACAATGGTACTCTGGGGCCAACGTCCTGACTTTC | CASSLGSQGQWYSGANVLTF
15 | TRBJ1-6 | . | . | TRBV11-2 | TGTGCCAGCCGCGCCGGGGCAGGCTATAATTCACCCCTCCACTTT | CASRAGAGYNSPLHF
14 | TRBJ1-1 | . | . | TRBV7-9 | TGTGCCAGCAGCTTAGAGCGGGGAGGCACTGAAGCTTTCTTT | CASSLERGGTEAFF
13 | TRBJ1-1 | . | . | TRBV5-6 | TGTGCCAGCAGCTCACTCCCGGGGCCCGGGCGAATCTTT | CASSSLPGPGRIF
13 | TRBJ2-4 | . | . | TRBV5-6 | TGTGCCAGCAGCAAGATAAGTAGGAACATTCAGTACTTC | CASSKISRNIQYF
15 | TRBJ1-2 | . | . | TRBV10-1 | TGCGCCAGCAGTGTGGGAGGCCAAGTTGACTATGGCTACACCTTC | CASSVGGQVDYGYTF
14 | TRBJ1-2 | . | TRBD1 | TRBV10-3 | TGTGCCATCAGCGAAGGGACAGTAAGCTATGGCTACACCTTC | CAISEGTVSYGYTF
13 | TRBJ2-7 | once | . | TRBV4-1 | TGCGCCAGCAGCCAAGACAACTCCTACGAGCAGTACTTC | CASSQDNSYEQYF
18 | TRBJ1-6 | . | . | TRBV18 | TGTGCCAGCTCACCCCTACCGAGGGGTGGGAACTATAATTCACCCCTCCACTTT | CASSPLPRGGNYNSPLHF
14 | TRBJ2-7 | . | TRBD2 | TRBV2 | TGTGCCAGCAGTGCGGGACTAGCGTATTACGAGCAGTACTTC | CASSAGLAYYEQYF
12 | TRBJ2-7 | few | TRBD1 | TRBV2 | TGTGCCAGCAGGAACAGGGGCGGAGAGCAGTACTTC | CASRNRGGEQYF
17 | TRBJ1-1 | . | TRBD1 | TRBV5-1 | TGCGCCTCCAGGAGGAAGGGACAGGCTCAATCGGACACTGAAGCTTTCTTT | CASRRKGQAQSDTEAFF
15 | TRBJ2-1 | . | . | TRBV4-2 | TGTGCCAGCAGCCAAGATTGGCGGGGCCACAATGAGCAGTTCTTC | CASSQDWRGHNEQFF
15 | TRBJ2-7 | . | TRBD2 | TRBV27 | TGTGCCAGCAGTTTACTACTAGCGTCCCGCTACGAGCAGTACTTC | CASSLLLASRYEQYF
13 | TRBJ2-7 | . | . | TRBV5-1 | TGCGCCAGCAGCTTTTCCACGGGCGGCGAGCAGTACTTC | CASSFSTGGEQYF
15 | TRBJ2-7 | . | TRBD2 | TRBV5-1 | TGCGCCAGCAGCCCCCCCGGCAGGGAGGGCCACGAGCAGTACTTC | CASSPPGREGHEQYF
14 | TRBJ2-7 | . | TRBD1 | TRBV2 | TGTGCCAGCAGTGAATACGACAGGGGCCTCGAGCAGTACTTC | CASSEYDRGLEQYF
14 | TRBJ2-2 | . | . | TRBV2 | TGTGCCAGCAGTGACAGCACGAACACCGGGGAGCTGTTTTTT | CASSDSTNTGELFF
14 | TRBJ1-5 | . | TRBD1 | TRBV5-6 | TGTGCCAGCAGCCACCAGGGGGGAGCTCAGCCCCAGCATTTT | CASSHQGGAQPQHF
12 | TRBJ1-6 | . | . | TRBV30 | TGTGCCTGGAGTGTGGCGCGTTTGTCCCTCCACTTT | CAWSVARLSLHF
14 | TRBJ2-7 | . | . | TRBV4-2 | TGTGCCAGCAGCCAAGATCTTGAAATTGGCGAGCAGTACTTC | CASSQDLEIGEQYF
14 | TRBJ2-1 | . | . | TRBV11-2 | TGTGCCAGCAGCTTAGATCCCTCCCACAATGAGCAGTTCTTC | CASSLDPSHNEQFF
15 | TRBJ2-2 | . | . | TRBV5-1 | TGCGCCAGCAGCCGGCCGGAGAAGAACACCGGGGAGCTGTTTTTT | CASSRPEKNTGELFF
14 | TRBJ1-2 | . | TRBD1 | TRBV18 | TGTGCCAGCTCACCACCGGACAGGGTTAGTGGCTACACCTTC | CASSPPDRVSGYTF
14 | TRBJ1-1 | . | . | TRBV5-1 | TGCGCCAGCAGCGGCGGGCAGATGAACACTGAAGCTTTCTTT | CASSGGQMNTEAFF
15 | TRBJ2-2 | . | . | TRBV4-1 | TGCGCCAGCAGCCAAGGAGACAATCTGGGGGTGGAGCTGTTTTTT | CASSQGDNLGVELFF
14 | TRBJ1-2 | . | TRBD1 | TRBV18 | TGTGCCAGCTCACCAAGAACAGGGGAGGATGGCTACACCTTC | CASSPRTGEDGYTF
12 | TRBJ2-2 | . | . | TRBV6-6 | TGTGCCAGCGTAGGGAACACCGGGGAGCTGTTTTTT | CASVGNTGELFF
15 | TRBJ2-4 | . | . | TRBV19 | TGTGCCAGTAGTAGGCAGATTAGCCCTGAAAACATTCAGTACTTC | CASSRQISPENIQYF
13 | TRBJ1-1 | . | . | TRBV5-4 | TGCGCCAGCAGCCAAGATTGGGTTACTGAAGCTTTCTTT | CASSQDWVTEAFF
15 | TRBJ2-7 | . | TRBD2 | TRBV30 | TGTGCCTGGAGACAGACTAGCGGGGGGGTCTACGAGCAGTACTTC | CAWRQTSGGVYEQYF